The 26 T cell receptor beta chains in this list originate from one sample, sequenced in a study of blood T cells in healthy people across ages. Using a J-beta primer mix together with a sample-barcoded 5' primer, a second PCR was run for about 7 to 12 cycles. TCRdb analysed the 5' RACE reads with MiXCR anew, one entry per CDR3 protein. The sample consists of some 920,000 distinct CDR3 sequences, about 51% of them appearing once. Sample: blood. These receptors all stem from an older woman in good health.

This clonotype was seen a few times. This chain uses TRBV29-1 with TRBJ2-7; perhaps D is TRBD1 or TRBD2 (6 bases each). The germline V and J ends were trimmed by 5 bases and 3 bases, with 17 bases remaining between them. This CDR3 is 14 amino acids long. Looked up from germline, CDR1 is SQVTM and CDR2 is ANQGSEA. CDR3 in DNA: TGCAGCGTTTCCCCTGAGGGGGGATTCTACGAGCAGTACTTC. Translated, it gives CSVSPEGGFYEQYF.

The chain couples TRBV7-9 to TRBJ2-1, with a weak D call TRBD2 (6 bases). Germline values: CDR1 SEHNR, CDR2 FQNEAQ (reference sequence). The V end lost 4 bases, the J end lost 7 bases, and 14 bases lay between the germline ends. This CDR3 has 14 amino acids. The CDR3 nucleotides are TGTGCCAGCAGCTCTACTAGCCGGCGGAATGAGCAGTTCTTC. Translating it yields CASSSTSRRNEQFF.

The chain is built from TRBV5-1 and TRBJ1-5; D is possibly TRBD1 (5 bases). CDR1 and CDR2 (germline): SGHRS, YFSETQ. CDR3 length: 15 amino acids. V lost 0 bases, J lost 6 bases, and 13 bases lay in between. The CDR3 nucleotides are TGCGCCAGCAGCTTGGTGGGGCACGAGAGTCAGCCCCAGCATTTT. It codes for CASSLVGHESQPQHF.

This chain joins TRBV7-6 and TRBJ2-1; D might be TRBD2 (5 bases). The CDR3 is made up of 14 amino acids. Germline V gives CDR1 SGHVS, CDR2 FNYEAQ. The V end lost 5 bases, the J end lost 9 bases, and 17 bases lay between the germline ends. Written as DNA, the CDR3 is TGTGCCAGCAGCGAAATGGCCGGGAAGGGTGAGCAGTTCTTC. This sequence encodes CASSEMAGKGEQFF.

The chain couples TRBV4-3 to TRBJ2-1; D unresolved. Trimming stripped 0 bases from V and 8 bases from J, with 14 bases between. The CDR3 contains 15 residues. Germline V lookup: CDR1 LGHNA, CDR2 YSLEER. The CDR3 DNA sequence: TGCGCCAGCAGCCAAGACCTAAGCGATGGAGATGAGCAGTTCTTC. Encoded protein: CASSQDLSDGDEQFF.

This chain links TRBV11-2 with TRBJ2-3, with TRBD2 as a possible D gene (6 bases). Germline lookup yields CDR1 SGHAT and CDR2 FQNNGV. The CDR3 has 14 amino acids. V dropped 8 bases and J dropped 3 bases, with 15 bases sitting between them. The CDR3 is CASAPGLLTDTQYF. The DNA of the CDR3 is TGTGCCAGCGCTCCGGGACTTTTGACAGATACGCAGTATTTT.

This clonotype was detected a few times. This chain connects TRBV5-1 to TRBJ2-1; possibly TRBD1 for D (5 bases). CDR3 length: 13 residues. Germline V gives CDR1 SGHRS, CDR2 YFSETQ. Trimming left V 3 bases short and J 7 bases short, with 11 bases between. The CDR3 coding sequence is TGCGCCAGCAGCTGGGGCGGTTGGAATGAGCAGTTCTTC. Residues: CASSWGGWNEQFF.

This rearrangement joins TRBV12-3 or TRBV12-4 to TRBJ2-5; tentatively, D is TRBD2 (6 bases). Trimming removed 6 bases from V and 5 bases from J, with 13 bases in between. The CDR3 is made up of 13 amino acids. The CDR3, as DNA: TGTGCCAGCAGCCCATGGGGGGACGAGACCCAGTACTTC. Translated, it gives CASSPWGDETQYF.

The chain uses TRBV9 and TRBJ2-7, with D uncertain. This CDR3 spans 15 amino acids. Deletions cut 0 bases from V and 0 bases from J, with 10 bases between. Germline CDR1 reads SGDLS; CDR2 reads YYNGEE. The CDR3 bases are TGTGCCAGCAGCGTAGGGGTTGAGAGCTCCTACGAGCAGTACTTC. This codes for CASSVGVESSYEQYF.

This clonotype has just a few counts. This chain uses TRBV10-3 with TRBJ2-5, with D perhaps matching TRBD2 (6 bases). The J call may be incorrect, as the DNA end agrees better with TRBJ2-7. The CDR3 runs to 13 residues. The germline V gene has CDR1 ENHRY and CDR2 SYGVKD. CDR3 sequence: CAISGVAGNEQYF. Here the CDR3 DNA reads TGTGCCATCAGTGGAGTGGCGGGAAACGAGCAGTACTTC.

This chain connects TRBV2 to TRBJ2-5; a possible D gene is TRBD2 (5 bases). The J call is doubtful: the DNA matches TRBJ2-7 better. CDR3 length: 13 amino acids. CDR1 is SNHLY and CDR2 is FYNNEI in the germline V gene. The CDR3: CASSELAVHEQYF. In DNA form, the CDR3 reads TGTGCCAGCAGTGAGCTAGCTGTCCACGAGCAGTACTTC.

This clonotype came up a few times. The V and J genes are TRBV5-1 and TRBJ2-5, with 8 positions matching TRBD1. The V segment lost 4 bases and the J segment 4 bases; nucleotides outside the gene matches: 15. Germline CDR1 reads SGHRS; CDR2 reads YFSETQ. The CDR3 covers 17 residues. The CDR3 DNA reads as TGCGCCAGCAGCACCAGACCTGGACAGGGAAGACGAGAGACCCAGTACTTC. Protein: CASSTRPGQGRRETQYF.

Written as DNA, the CDR3 is TGTGCCAGCAGTAGGCAAAGTAGGGGACAGGGGACCATGAACACTGAAGCTTTCTTT. Amino acid sequence: CASSRQSRGQGTMNTEAFF. The chain joins TRBV6-1 to TRBJ1-1; the match to TRBD1 covers 10 bases. The V segment lost 5 bases and the J segment 0 bases; nucleotides outside the gene matches: 15. CDR3 size: 19 residues. Germline CDR1 and CDR2: MNHNS and SASEGT.

The V call is TRBV13, the J call TRBJ2-7, with 8 bases that match TRBD2. The CDR3 covers 15 residues. The junction had 10 bases not matched to a gene; V was cut back by 6 bases and J by 3 bases. CDR1 and CDR2 from the germline V gene are PRHDT and FYEKMQ (reference sequence). The CDR3 protein is CASSRTSGNFYEQYF. Here the CDR3 DNA reads TGTGCCAGCAGTCGAACTAGCGGAAACTTCTACGAGCAGTACTTC.

V and J are TRBV15 and TRBJ1-2; D remains ambiguous. Germline CDR1 LNHNV, CDR2 YYDKDF (reference sequence). Trimming pared 1 base from V and 4 bases from J, leaving 16 bases between. This CDR3 has 16 amino acids. The DNA of the CDR3 is TGTGCCACCAGCAGAGGACCGAGAAAGTCCAGCTATGGCTACACCTTC. Protein: CATSRGPRKSSYGYTF.

The V and J genes are TRBV7-6 and TRBJ2-2; TRBD1 might be the D (6 bases). There are 15 residues in the CDR3. CDR1 is SGHVS, CDR2 FNYEAQ, per germline. The ends were cut back, 5 bases at V and 1 base at J, with 11 bases in the middle. The CDR3 region is CASSRQTGNTGELFF. The DNA for the CDR3 is TGTGCCAGCAGCCGACAGACAGGGAACACCGGGGAGCTGTTTTTT.

The chain has TRBV7-9 and TRBJ2-7; D may be TRBD2 (5 bases). The CDR3 sequence is 20 residues long. V dropped 0 bases and J dropped 3 bases, with 27 bases sitting between them. Germline CDR1 is SEHNR and CDR2 is FQNEAQ (reference sequence). The CDR3 reads CASSLAGRDPKARRSYEQYF. The CDR3, as DNA: TGTGCCAGCAGCTTAGCGGGAAGAGATCCAAAGGCCCGGAGGAGCTACGAGCAGTACTTC.

V gene TRBV7-2 combines with J gene TRBJ2-7; perhaps TRBD2 as D (5 bases). Between the trimmed V and J ends, which lost 5 bases and 5 bases, there was a span of 19 bases. The germline V gene encodes CDR1 SGHTA and CDR2 FQGNSA. CDR3 length: 15 amino acids. The CDR3 DNA follows: TGTGCCAGCAGCCCCCTAGCCGTTTATCCCGACGAGCAGTACTTC. Its translation: CASSPLAVYPDEQYF.

This clonotype has at least ten counts. The V and J genes are TRBV4-1 and TRBJ2-7; D is possibly TRBD2 (6 bases). The V gene lost 8 bases and the J gene lost 3 bases, with 14 bases spanning the gap. This CDR3 spans 13 amino acids. Germline CDR1 MGHRA, CDR2 YSYEKL. CDR3 amino acids: CASRRAGSYEQYF. The CDR3 DNA sequence: TGCGCCAGCCGGAGGGCAGGTAGCTACGAGCAGTACTTC.

In its sample, this clonotype was seen a few times. The CDR3: CASSSYRKAGAGYTF. CDR3 nucleotides: TGCGCCAGCAGCTCGTACCGGAAAGCGGGGGCTGGCTACACCTTC. The chain employs TRBV5-1 and TRBJ1-2, with D tentatively TRBD1 (6 bases). The CDR3 loop spans 15 amino acids. CDR1 and CDR2 from the germline V gene are SGHRS and YFSETQ. Trimming removed 3 bases from V and 7 bases from J, with 19 bases in between.

This clonotype was seen a handful of times. The CDR3 reads CASSESGWGETQYF. The DNA for the CDR3 is TGTGCCAGCAGCGAATCAGGGTGGGGAGAGACCCAGTACTTC. V is TRBV7-2 and J is TRBJ2-5; D may be TRBD1 (5 bases). The CDR3 has 14 amino acids. Germline V gives CDR1 SGHTA, CDR2 FQGNSA. V shed 5 bases and J shed 4 bases, with 14 bases lying between them.

The V gene is TRBV27, the J gene TRBJ2-1, with D possibly TRBD2 on 6 matching bases. The CDR3 is 15 amino acids. V shed 1 base and J shed 1 base, with 8 bases lying between them. Germline V CDR1 and CDR2: MNHEY, SMNVEV (reference sequence). The CDR3 DNA sequence: TGTGCCAGCAGTTTATATAGCGGTTCCTACAATGAGCAGTTCTTC. Its translation: CASSLYSGSYNEQFF.

The gene calls are TRBV27 and TRBJ1-6, with D unresolved. The V and J ends lost 3 bases and 5 bases respectively, with 8 bases between them. The germline CDR1 and CDR2 sequences are MNHEY and SMNVEV (reference sequence). This CDR3 is built from 14 residues. In nucleotides, the CDR3 is TGTGCCAGCAGTTTGACCTTTCATAATTCACCCCTCCACTTT. As protein: CASSLTFHNSPLHF.

The J gene is TRBJ2-1, the V gene TRBV4-3; D is uncertain. V gave up 3 bases and J gave up 6 bases, with 21 bases separating them. In germline, CDR1 is LGHNA, CDR2 YSLEER. The CDR3 is made up of 17 amino acids. The CDR3 here is CASSQGNGGPSTNEQFF. In DNA, the CDR3 is TGCGCCAGCAGCCAGGGGAATGGCGGTCCATCCACCAATGAGCAGTTCTTC.

This clonotype occurred a few times. V and J are TRBV28 and TRBJ2-5; weak D call: TRBD2 (7 bases). Germline CDR1 and CDR2: MDHEN and SYDVKM. V was shortened by 7 bases and J by 3 bases, with 12 bases between the two germline ends. The CDR3 covers 13 residues. CDR3 coding DNA: TGTGCCAGCACCCTAGGGGGGGAAGAGACCCAGTACTTC. Its protein product is CASTLGGEETQYF.

The rearrangement uses TRBV5-3 and TRBJ1-1, with TRBD1 matching over 7 bases. TRBV5-3 is filed as an ORF, its function uncertain. The CDR3 sequence is 18 residues long. With 1 base clipped from V and 0 bases from J, the junction kept 12 bases outside the gene matches. The CDR3, as DNA: TGTGCCAGAAGCTTGTGGTCCTACAGGGGCAGGATGAACACTGAAGCTTTCTTT. Protein sequence: CARSLWSYRGRMNTEAFF.